A single sample gave rise to the 12 T cell receptor beta chains below, sequenced in a study of control samples from healthy donors and cancer patients (dated by TCRdb to 2018 to 2020). Library construction relied on the immunoSEQ multiplex PCR assay. TCRdb obtained this table from immuneACCESS and retained in-frame rearrangements with V and J assigned. These tables miss some clones; where compared with another copy, unresolved V genes account for less than half of the shortfall, and the remainder is unexplained. In all, the sample holds tens of thousands of clones, and around 85% of those were seen once. The top ten clonotypes cover roughly 40% of the sample. The sequenced material came from PBMCs. These receptors came from a man between 65 and 85 years old with lung cancer.

The CDR3 region has the DNA TGCGCCAGCAGCACTGAGACCATCCAGGGCTATGGCTACACCTTC. The encoded protein is CASSTETIQGYGYTF. The chain has TRBV5-1 and TRBJ1-2, with D perhaps TRBD1 (5 bases). Trimming cost V 4 bases and J 4 bases, with 17 bases left between them. Germline CDR1 reads SGHRS; CDR2 reads YFSETQ. This CDR3 has 15 amino acids.

J is TRBJ2-2 and V is TRBV2; D could derive from TRBD1 or TRBD2 (6 bases each). This CDR3 comprises 15 residues. Trimming shortened V by 6 bases and J by 2 bases, and 13 bases separated the two germline ends. Germline V CDR1 and CDR2: SNHLY, FYNNEI. CDR3 amino acids: CASRQRGVNTGELFF. CDR3 DNA sequence: TGTGCCAGCAGACAAAGGGGGGTAAACACCGGGGAGCTGTTTTTT.

The chain links TRBV3-1 (or the pseudogene TRBV3-2) to TRBJ2-2; maybe TRBD1 (5 bases). Germline loops: CDR1 LGHDT, CDR2 YNNKEL (reference sequence). The CDR3 loop spans 16 amino acids. Trimming took 3 bases from V and 0 from J, leaving 11 bases between them. Written as DNA, the CDR3 is TGTGCCAGCAGCCACGCAGGGTTCGCGAACACCGGGGAGCTGTTTTTT. It translates to CASSHAGFANTGELFF.

The rearrangement links TRBV2 to TRBJ1-4, with D unclear. The germline V gene has CDR1 SNHLY and CDR2 FYNNEI. V was shortened by 8 bases and J by 0 bases, with 10 bases between the two germline ends. The CDR3 loop spans 14 amino acids. In DNA form, the CDR3 reads TGTGCCAGCTTGTCCGGGGCAACTAATGAAAAACTGTTTTTT. As protein: CASLSGATNEKLFF.

The rearrangement uses TRBV19 and TRBJ2-3, with D possibly TRBD1 on 6 matching bases. V was pared by 5 bases and J by 4 bases, with 19 bases between. The CDR3 is made up of 16 amino acids. Germline V lookup: CDR1 LNHDA, CDR2 SQIVND (reference sequence). This CDR3 is CASSYNRAGEPDTQYF. The DNA of the CDR3 is TGTGCCAGTAGTTATAACCGGGCAGGGGAGCCAGATACGCAGTATTTT.

V gene TRBV7-9 combines with J gene TRBJ1-1; 8 positions match TRBD1. Germline V CDR1 and CDR2: SEHNR, FQNEAQ (reference sequence). This CDR3 is 16 amino acids long. The J segment lost 2 bases and the V segment lost 5 bases, leaving 10 bases of the junction unmatched. CDR3: CASSGPRDRINTEAFF. In DNA, the CDR3 is TGTGCCAGCAGCGGGCCCCGGGACAGGATAAACACTGAAGCTTTCTTT.

This clone was detected only once. As DNA, the CDR3 is TGTGCCACCAGGGACAGGGGGCTGGAGACCCAGTACTTC. Its protein product is CATRDRGLETQYF. The chain carries TRBV24-1 and TRBJ2-5, with 11 bases aligning to TRBD1. The germline gives CDR1 KGHDR, CDR2 SFDVKD. The CDR3 has 13 amino acids. The trim removed 7 bases at V and 5 bases at J, leaving 2 bases unmatched.

This chain links TRBV11-3 with TRBJ2-1; TRBD1 matches at 7 bases. The CDR3 totals 14 residues. V trimming: 4 bases; J trimming: 2 bases; junction bases outside the gene matches: 2. CDR1 is SGHNT and CDR2 is YENEEA in the germline V gene. The CDR3 coding sequence is TGTGCCAGCAGCTACAGGGGAACCTACAATGAGCAGTTCTTC. Translating it yields CASSYRGTYNEQFF.

The chain employs TRBV14 and TRBJ2-2; 7 bases are shared with TRBD2. Per germline, CDR1 SGHDN and CDR2 FVKESK. The CDR3 covers 15 residues. V lost 6 bases to trimming and J lost 2 bases; unmatched junction nucleotides: 6. CDR3 region: CASRGLAVNTGELFF. In DNA, the CDR3 is TGTGCCAGCAGAGGGCTAGCGGTAAACACCGGGGAGCTGTTTTTT.

The gene calls are TRBV24-1 and TRBJ2-2, with D tentatively TRBD2 (7 bases). V lost 4 bases to trimming and J lost 3 bases, with 14 bases between them. The CDR3 is made up of 16 amino acids. CDR1 KGHDR and CDR2 SFDVKD come from the germline V gene. CDR3 amino acids: CATSDPGGPHTGELFF. The CDR3 DNA follows: TGTGCCACCAGTGACCCGGGGGGCCCTCACACCGGGGAGCTGTTTTTT.

The chain carries TRBV5-1 and TRBJ1-3; the D gene is possibly TRBD1 (5 bases). V dropped 4 bases and J dropped 5 bases, with 13 bases sitting between them. This CDR3 region has 14 residues. Germline V gene lookup returns CDR1 SGHRS and CDR2 YFSETQ. The CDR3, as DNA: TGCGCCAGCAGCGGCGGGACGGACAGAAACACCATATATTTT. Amino acids: CASSGGTDRNTIYF.

V and J are TRBV5-6 and TRBJ2-7; D tentatively fits TRBD1 or TRBD2 (6 bases each). Trimming stripped 2 bases from V and 4 bases from J, with 10 bases between. There are 13 residues in the CDR3. The germline gives CDR1 SGHDT, CDR2 YYEEEE. The CDR3 region has the DNA TGTGCCAGCAGCTTTGGGGGGCCGTACGAGCAGTACTTC. Amino acid sequence: CASSFGGPYEQYF.